This is a list of T cell receptor beta chains from one sample in a study of vaccination and CD4 T cells after COVID-19. Each CDR3 protein gets one entry after TCRdb re-called the PCR reads with MiXCR. Among some 25,000 distinct CDR3 sequences listed, approximately 50% were seen once. Their antigens remain unidentified. The sequenced sample consisted of CD4+ T cells from blood, cultured in vitro. These receptors were obtained from a human donor who had recovered from COVID-19. Both conserved end residues are part of each CDR3. Fields, in order: D gene, J gene, V gene, clone size, CDR3 protein, CDR3 DNA. D genes are given only for firm matches. Size is stated for part of the rows, as once, few or many counts, or as a class when the clone is expanded.

- | TRBJ1-2 | TRBV28 | once | CASSFLEGNYGYTF | TGTGCCAGCAGTTTCCTCGAAGGGAACTATGGCTACACCTTC
TRBD2 | TRBJ2-3 | TRBV27 | once | CASSPGDYQFTQYF | TGTGCCAGCAGTCCCGGGGACTACCAGTTTACGCAGTATTTT
- | TRBJ2-1 | TRBV10-2 | - | CASSESVGGYYNEQFF | TGCGCCAGCAGTGAGTCCGTTGGCGGGTACTACAATGAGCAGTTCTTC
- | TRBJ2-7 | TRBV2 | - | CASSEERPPGEQYF | TGTGCCAGCAGTGAGGAGCGGCCGCCTGGCGAGCAGTACTTC
- | TRBJ1-1 | TRBV24-1 | - | CATSDSQNTEAFF | TGTGCCACCAGTGATTCGCAGAACACTGAAGCTTTCTTT
- | TRBJ1-1 | TRBV19 | few | CASSLAGGTRTEAFF | TGTGCCAGTAGTTTGGCCGGGGGGACTCGCACTGAAGCTTTCTTT
- | TRBJ2-3 | TRBV20-1 | - | CSAEGTSTDTQYF | TGCAGTGCTGAAGGGACTAGCACAGATACGCAGTATTTT
- | TRBJ2-4 | TRBV5-1 | - | CASSLGSDIQYF | TGCGCCAGCAGCTTGGGGTCGGACATTCAGTACTTC
- | TRBJ2-1 | TRBV20-1 | once | CSARDLGLNEQFF | TGCAGTGCTAGAGATCTCGGACTGAATGAGCAGTTCTTC
- | TRBJ2-5 | TRBV5-4 | - | CASSLGPPSAGRAETQYF | TGTGCCAGCAGCTTGGGGCCCCCTTCGGCGGGGCGGGCGGAGACCCAGTACTTC
TRBD2 | TRBJ2-1 | TRBV6-5 | - | CASSSPGTSGYNEQFF | TGTGCCAGCAGTTCCCCGGGGACTAGCGGCTACAATGAGCAGTTCTTC
TRBD1 | TRBJ1-3 | TRBV5-1 | - | CASSTGQGENTIYF | TGCGCCAGCAGCACAGGACAGGGGGAAAACACCATATATTTT
- | TRBJ1-1 | TRBV7-9 | few | CASSLSTWRTEAFF | TGTGCCAGCAGCTTAAGCACTTGGCGCACTGAAGCTTTCTTT